Here is one T cell receptor (beta chain) with its context. The data belong to a study of blood T cell repertoires in COVID-19. Whole-study context: The samples span acute and convalescent COVID-19 from the United States, Italy and Spain. Sources were T cells, B-cell-depleted T cells, or PBMCs; the material itself was cDNA or gDNA.

This CDR3 spans 17 amino acids. Germline assignment: CDR1 KGHDR and CDR2 SFDVKD. V lost 4 bases, J lost 0 bases, and 3 bases stayed unmatched. Study processing details: The authors estimated nucleated cell counts from reference gene primer amplification. This table comes from immunoSEQ multiplex PCR, and its TCRdb copy is limited to in-frame clones, with some not included. For V, J and clone size, that table is used; D and trimming come from the DNA. Among about 150,000 clones, 80% to 90% were seen once, and the ten largest hold around 6.3%. The sample was peripheral blood. The receptor's source is an older man with acute or convalescent COVID-19. The chain employs TRBV24-1 and TRBJ2-1; 12 bases agree with TRBD2. DNA for the CDR3: TGTGCCACCAGTGACCGGACTAGCGGGAACTCCTACAATGAGCAGTTCTTC. Its translation is CATSDRTSGNSYNEQFF.